This TCR beta chain was recovered during a study of T-cell reconstitution after alpha-beta-depleted transplantation in children. J lost 7 bases, V lost 2 bases, and 3 bases had no gene match. The CDR3 runs 15 residues. Germline V gene data show CDR1 as MNHEY and CDR2 as SVGAGI. Findings and caveats of the study: Counts and diversity of T cells one year after transplant came mostly from newly produced T cells. It was surviving recipient T cells and thymic progenitors that gave some patients high TCRbeta diversity at day 60. Reportedly, only several hundred clones from non-depleted graft cells drove alpha-beta T-cell counts at about two months.

This clonotype was seen many times. Its antigen is unidentified. Unique molecular identifiers were used in preparing the TCRbeta library. TCRdb re-derived calls from the PCR reads in MiXCR, one entry per CDR3 protein. The profile shows nearly 200,000 distinct CDR3 sequences, roughly 6% of them singletons. This chain joins TRBV6-5 and TRBJ2-5; 14 bases match TRBD2. The source was PBMCs, collected before TCRalphabeta/CD19-depleted stem cell transplant. The sequence was obtained from a girl under three years old with combined immunodeficiency, due to receive a stem cell transplant. For the CDR3, the DNA is TGTGCCAGCAGTTACCCCGGGACTAGCGGGAGGACCCAGTACTTC. Its protein product is CASSYPGTSGRTQYF.